This TCR beta chain was identified in a study of Ad26.COV2.S vaccination and SARS-CoV-2 variants. Regarding the study as a whole: Those who received the vaccine showed greater spike-specific TCR breadth than those given placebo.

A note on this clone: The antigen is unknown.

Profiled with immunoSEQ multiplex PCR; TCRdb holds only in-frame clones, not every one. Of around 450,000 clones in the sample, about 90% were seen once. The germline CDR1 and CDR2 sequences are GTSNPN and SVGIG (reference sequence). This CDR3 has 13 residues. Trimming took off 0 bases at V and 7 bases at J, with 10 bases between the two ends. Described treatment: around 19 received Ad26.COV2.S at low or high dose, single or two shots; about 5 received placebo; per-sample allocation not given. Day 63 following the first vaccine or placebo injection was when the samples were taken. An adult aged 18-55 years in Boston served as the donor.

The receptor was derived from a person aged 18-65 years who received the Ad26.COV2.S COVID-19 vaccine or a placebo. Sequencing was performed on peripheral blood, taken in a trial of Ad26.COV2.S vaccine versus placebo. V is TRBV30 and J is TRBJ1-3; the D is unclear. In DNA form, the CDR3 reads TGTGCCTGGAGTGTACTAGGGTGGAACACCATATATTTT. This encodes CAWSVLGWNTIYF.